This entry is about one TCR beta chain. In the original processing: How many nucleated cells were present was estimated from reference gene primer amplification. Sequenced by immunoSEQ multiplex PCR; TCRdb stores in-frame clones only, minus some. For V, J and clone size, that table is used; D and trimming come from the DNA. This table holds 90,000 to 150,000 clones, 85% found once. These data are taken from a study of blood T cell repertoires in COVID-19. Study context: Samples came from the United States, Italy and Spain, spanning acute and convalescent COVID-19. PBMCs, B-cell-depleted T cells, or T cells provided the cDNA or gDNA that made up the material.

The CDR3 contains 14 residues. Trimming cost V 3 bases and J 2 bases, with 10 bases left between them. Germline V CDR1 and CDR2: SGHVS, FNYEAQ. The clonotype comes from an elderly man with acute or convalescent COVID-19. The specimen sequenced was peripheral blood. The chain joins TRBV7-6 to TRBJ1-1; D gene unclear. CDR3 coding DNA: TGTGCCAGCAGCTTGGGCCAGGAAAACACTGAAGCTTTCTTT. Translated, it gives CASSLGQENTEAFF.